One and the same sample provided the 22 T cell receptor beta chains below, sequenced in a study of T cells in Graves' hyperthyroidism and ophthalmopathy (dated by TCRdb to about 2019). Receptors were amplified or captured by multiplex PCR. The reads were generated on an Illumina HiSeq 2000. Amplification of TCR beta CDR3 regions was carried out from RNA transcripts. The first round of RT-PCR for the TCR CDR3 was performed with the HTBI primer set and the Qiagen OneStep RT-PCR kit. TCRdb reanalyzed the raw reads on its own, using fastp at Q25 for trimming and MiXCR for clone calling, and kept in-frame beta chains. Rows are unified per CDR3 protein, each entry keeping the most common DNA and genes. The sample has hundreds of thousands of distinct CDR3 sequences on record, approximately 23% of them singletons. Around 32% of the sample is in the top ten clones. Source material: blood. These receptor sequences come from a woman in her 40s with Graves' ophthalmopathy.

Only a few counts were recorded for this clonotype. This chain links TRBV27 with TRBJ1-1, with 7 bases identical to TRBD1. Trimming at V came to 6 bases and at J to 3 bases, leaving 4 bases not matched to a gene. In germline, CDR1 is MNHEY, CDR2 SMNVEV (reference sequence). The CDR3 is 13 amino acids. CDR3 nucleotides: TGTGCCAGCAGACAGGGGCAATACACTGAAGCTTTCTTT. This encodes CASRQGQYTEAFF.

This chain connects TRBV4-1 to TRBJ2-7, with TRBD1 matching over 9 bases. Germline-derived CDR1 and CDR2 are MGHRA and YSYEKL. The CDR3 loop spans 14 amino acids. V shed 3 bases and J 6 bases; nucleotides not matched to a gene: 6. Here the CDR3 reads CASSHPGQGGEQYF. As DNA, the CDR3 is TGCGCCAGCAGCCACCCGGGACAGGGTGGCGAGCAGTACTTC.

This clonotype was seen ten or more times. V and J are TRBV3-1 and TRBJ1-3; 8 bases agree with TRBD1. CDR1 LGHDT and CDR2 YNNKEL come from the germline V gene (reference sequence). The V segment lost 0 bases and the J segment 5 bases; nucleotides outside the gene matches: 6. This CDR3 region has 16 residues. The CDR3 nucleotides read TGTGCCAGCAGCCAAGAAGGCAGGGGGCCCCGAAACACCATATATTTT. The encoded protein is CASSQEGRGPRNTIYF.

This clonotype was detected many times. The V and J genes are TRBV28 and TRBJ1-5, with D possibly being TRBD1 (6 bases). Per germline, CDR1 MDHEN and CDR2 SYDVKM. Trimming cost V 7 bases and J 2 bases, with 9 bases left between them. The CDR3 is 13 amino acids. The CDR3 reads CASTRGGNQPQHF. Here the CDR3 DNA reads TGTGCCAGCACCAGGGGTGGCAATCAGCCCCAGCATTTT.

The rearrangement links TRBV29-1 to TRBJ2-5, with 8 bases lining up with TRBD1. Germline trimming cut 3 bases from V and 5 bases from J; bases unmatched to any gene: 8. Germline V CDR1 and CDR2: SQVTM, ANQGSEA. The CDR3 contains 14 residues. CDR3 nucleotide sequence: TGCAGCGTTGAGGATCCAGGGGGCCGGGAGACCCAGTACTTC. The encoded protein is CSVEDPGGRETQYF. Using reference TRBV29-1 and TRBJ2-5 for the parts outside the CDR3, the full variable domain is SAVISQKPSRDICQRGTSLTIQCQVDSQVTMMFWYRQQPGQSLTLIATANQGSEATYESGFVIDKFPISRPNLTFSTLTVSNMSPEDSSIYLCSVEDPGGRETQYFGPGTRLLVL.

A note on this clonotype: A junction boundary mismatches the germline segment, possibly from a read error. The chain is built from TRBV28 and TRBJ2-7; D uncertain. The CDR3 contains 9 residues. Germline V gene data show CDR1 as MDHEN and CDR2 as SYDVKM. The CDR3 sequence: CASSYPVVF. CDR3 sequence (DNA): TGTGCCAGCAGTTACCCGGTGGTCTTC.

This clonotype was found many times. This chain connects TRBV12-3 or TRBV12-4 to TRBJ1-6, with D maybe TRBD1 (5 bases). Trimming removed 2 bases at V and 5 bases at J, with 22 bases between. The CDR3 totals 19 residues. The CDR3 DNA follows: TGTGCCAGCAGTTTAATCCATTGGGGCAGGACTAACCATAATTCACCCCTCCACTTT. Translated: CASSLIHWGRTNHNSPLHF.

Many counts were recorded for this clonotype. This sequence joins TRBV12-3 or TRBV12-4 and TRBJ1-5; 7 bases align to TRBD1. CDR3 length equals 14 residues. The V gene end was trimmed by 4 bases and the J gene end by 0 bases; junction bases not matched to a gene: 0. CDR3 DNA: TGTGCCAGCAGTTGGACAGGTAGCAATCAGCCCCAGCATTTT. Its protein product is CASSWTGSNQPQHF.

This chain uses TRBV19 with TRBJ2-7; D possibly corresponds to TRBD2 (6 bases). The CDR3 contains 15 residues. Looked up from germline, CDR1 is LNHDA and CDR2 is SQIVND (reference sequence). With 5 bases removed from V and 6 bases from J, the gap between germline ends came to 20 bases. The CDR3 DNA reads TGTGCCAGTAGTCCTGTCGGGGGAGAGAAGGGCGAGCAGTACTTC. It is translated as CASSPVGGEKGEQYF.

This clonotype was observed many times. The CDR3 nucleotides are TGTGCCAGCAGGCCCCCGGGTCCTCTGAACACCGGGGAGCTGTTTTTT. Its protein is CASRPPGPLNTGELFF. This rearrangement joins TRBV6-1 to TRBJ2-2, with D unresolved. This CDR3 is built from 16 residues. With 6 bases removed from V and 1 base from J, the gap between germline ends came to 15 bases. Germline V lookup: CDR1 MNHNS, CDR2 SASEGT.

This clonotype occurred many times. The chain carries TRBV12-3 or TRBV12-4 and TRBJ2-2; D remains unclear. Trimming left V 0 bases short and J 4 bases short, with 6 bases between. This CDR3 has 14 residues. Here the CDR3 DNA reads TGTGCCAGCAGTTTAGCTCTCGGCACCGGGGAGCTGTTTTTT. Protein: CASSLALGTGELFF.

The V gene is TRBV12-3 or TRBV12-4, the J gene TRBJ2-7, with TRBD2 as a possible D gene (5 bases). The CDR3 loop spans 15 amino acids. Trimming stripped 4 bases from V and 5 bases from J, with 18 bases between. The CDR3 region has the DNA TGTGCCAGCAGTTCGGGGTGGGGTTTGATGGACGAGCAGTACTTC. It translates to CASSSGWGLMDEQYF.

This clonotype was recorded many times. The V gene is TRBV6-1, the J gene TRBJ2-7; D possibly corresponds to TRBD2 (6 bases). CDR3 size: 13 residues. From germline, CDR1 is MNHNS and CDR2 SASEGT. V was cut by 4 bases and J by 6 bases, with 13 bases left in between. The CDR3 DNA reads as TGTGCCAGCAGTGGGAGCGCCGGGGGCGAGCAGTACTTC. Protein product: CASSGSAGGEQYF.

Many counts were recorded for this clonotype. The V gene is TRBV19, the J gene TRBJ2-7; D is ambiguous. Trimming took 3 bases from V and 5 from J, leaving 11 bases between them. Germline loops: CDR1 LNHDA, CDR2 SQIVND (reference sequence). This CDR3 is built from 13 residues. The CDR3 loop is CASSIRADDEQYF. The CDR3 nucleotides are TGTGCCAGTAGTATTCGGGCAGACGACGAGCAGTACTTC.

The V gene is TRBV12-5, the J gene TRBJ2-2; the D gene is possibly TRBD2 (6 bases). The CDR3 is made up of 15 amino acids. Germline loops: CDR1 LGHNT, CDR2 FRNRAP. The V gene lost 2 bases and the J gene lost 1 base, with 8 bases spanning the gap. The CDR3 bases are TGTGCTAGTGGTTTGAGAGCGGGGAACACCGGGGAGCTGTTTTTT. This translates into CASGLRAGNTGELFF.

The V call is TRBV18, the J call TRBJ1-2, with a weak D call TRBD1 (5 bases). Germline CDR1 reads KGHSH; CDR2 reads LQKENI. The CDR3 runs to 13 residues. Trimming removed 2 bases at V and 8 bases at J, with 12 bases between. In DNA form, the CDR3 reads TGTGCCAGCTCACCAGACGGGGGGATCGGCTACACCTTC. Encoded protein: CASSPDGGIGYTF.

The rearrangement uses TRBV7-4 and TRBJ2-7; 8 nucleotides align to TRBD2. The germline V gene has CDR1 SGHVT and CDR2 SQSDAQ. Trimming took 6 bases from V and 2 from J; bases not matched to a gene: 6. CDR3 length: 14 amino acids. CDR3 in DNA: TGTGCCAGCAGTCGAGCGGGAGAAGCCTACGAGCAGTACTTC. Its protein is CASSRAGEAYEQYF.

This clonotype has at least ten counts. This rearrangement joins TRBV20-1 to TRBJ2-7; D may be TRBD1 (5 bases). V was pared by 6 bases and J by 1 base, with 19 bases between. The CDR3 totals 15 residues. Germline values: CDR1 DFQATT, CDR2 SNEGSKA (reference sequence). DNA of the CDR3: TGCAGTGCACCGAGGTCCCAGGGTTATTCCTACGAGCAGTACTTC. Protein: CSAPRSQGYSYEQYF.

There are many counts of this clonotype. The chain is built from TRBV28 and TRBJ2-7; 7 nucleotides match TRBD2. CDR3 length: 14 residues. Germline values: CDR1 MDHEN, CDR2 SYDVKM. With 3 bases clipped from V and 4 bases from J, the junction kept 6 bases outside the gene matches. The CDR3 loop is CASSFGPGGYEQYF. In DNA form, the CDR3 reads TGTGCCAGCAGTTTCGGACCGGGGGGTTACGAGCAGTACTTC.

This clonotype has a count of ten or more. A much larger clone differs from this one at a single base, so this may be a read error. The chain couples TRBV6-1 to TRBJ2-7; D is tentatively TRBD1 or TRBD2 (5 bases each). V lost 6 bases to trimming and J lost 9 bases, with 15 bases between them. Germline values: CDR1 MNHNS, CDR2 SASEGT. The length of the CDR3 is 12 residues. The CDR3: CASSLHWDGQYF. DNA for the CDR3: TGTGCCAGCAGCCTACACTGGGACGGGCAGTACTTC.

The sample holds many counts of this clonotype. The rearrangement links TRBV19 to TRBJ2-2, with D possibly matching TRBD1 (5 bases). The germline gives CDR1 LNHDA, CDR2 SQIVND (reference sequence). This CDR3 has 17 amino acids. V was trimmed by 7 bases and J by 0 bases, leaving 18 bases between them. The CDR3 is CASTQRVTGPNTGELFF. CDR3 coding DNA: TGTGCCAGTACCCAACGGGTTACAGGCCCGAACACCGGGGAGCTGTTTTTT.

In this sample, this clonotype turned up a few times. The rearrangement uses TRBV6-1 and TRBJ2-7; D not certain. There are 14 residues in the CDR3. Per germline, CDR1 MNHNS and CDR2 SASEGT. The ends were cut back, 3 bases at V and 1 base at J, with 10 bases in the middle. The CDR3 loop reads CASSDLFHSYEQYF. DNA for the CDR3: TGTGCCAGCAGTGATTTGTTTCATTCCTACGAGCAGTACTTC.